The 23 T cell receptor beta chains given below trace back to one sample, sequenced in a study of CD8 T cells in Susac syndrome. An input of 0.5 to 1 ug of RNA was subjected to reverse transcription using random hexamers. TCRdb independently ran MiXCR on the immunoSEQ multiplex PCR reads; one entry per CDR3 protein. The sample shows tens of thousands of distinct CDR3 sequences, roughly 94% of them seen only once. Sequencing was carried out using CD8+ T cells from PBMCs. The receptors shown here come from a human donor with Susac syndrome.

The chain links TRBV5-6 to TRBJ2-7; 9 positions agree with TRBD1. Unmatched junction bases numbered 7, after V lost 5 bases and J lost 4 bases. The CDR3 consists of 14 residues. The germline CDR1 and CDR2 sequences are SGHDT and YYEEEE. The CDR3 DNA is TGTGCCAGCAGTTACCCAGGACAGGGGTACGAGCAGTACTTC. Protein sequence: CASSYPGQGYEQYF.

The rearrangement links TRBV11-2 to TRBJ2-1; a weak D match, TRBD2 (6 bases). This CDR3 is 14 amino acids long. Trimming cost V 1 base and J 3 bases, with 7 bases left between them. Looked up from germline, CDR1 is SGHAT and CDR2 is FQNNGV. The CDR3, as DNA: TGTGCCAGCAGCTTAGGCGGGATCTACAATGAGCAGTTCTTC. It codes for CASSLGGIYNEQFF.

The chain is built from TRBV20-1 and TRBJ1-2; no firm D call. The CDR3 contains 13 residues. CDR1 is DFQATT, CDR2 SNEGSKA, per germline (reference sequence). V was cut by 6 bases and J by 2 bases, with 13 bases left in between. In DNA, the CDR3 is TGCAGTGCCCCATGGACCCAGAACTATGGCTACACCTTC. Amino acid sequence: CSAPWTQNYGYTF.

Details on this clonotype: Germline and junction disagree at one end, which may indicate a read error. This chain uses TRBV7-9 with TRBJ2-3, with D unresolved. CDR3 length: 15 residues. CDR1 SEHNR and CDR2 FQNEAQ come from the germline V gene (reference sequence). The CDR3 coding sequence is TGTGCCAGCAGTTTAGGGCCCTGGACCACAGATACGCAGTATTTT. Its translation: CASSLGPWTTDTQYF. Full variable domain (outside the CDR3, taken from reference TRBV7-9 and TRBJ2-3): DTGVSQNPRHKITKRGQNVTFRCDPISEHNRLYWYRQTLGQGPEFLTYFQNEAQLEKSRLLSDRFSAERPKGSFSTLEIQRTEQGDSAMYLCASSLGPWTTDTQYFGPGTRLTVL.

V usage is TRBV6-5 and J usage is TRBJ1-4, with no clear D. CDR3 length: 14 residues. Trimming removed 0 bases from V and 6 bases from J, with 8 bases in between. Germline V gene data show CDR1 as MNHEY and CDR2 as SVGAGI. Written as DNA, the CDR3 is TGTGCCAGCAGTTACTCGGATGAAGATGAAAAACTGTTTTTT. It is translated as CASSYSDEDEKLFF.

The chain has TRBV29-1 and TRBJ2-1; TRBD1 might be the D (5 bases). The CDR3 runs to 15 residues. The V end was cut by 1 base, the J end by 0 bases, with 10 bases between. Germline lookup yields CDR1 SQVTM and CDR2 ANQGSEA. The CDR3 spells CSVEGQKSSYNEQFF. CDR3 nucleotides: TGCAGCGTTGAAGGACAGAAGAGCTCCTACAATGAGCAGTTCTTC.

The V call is TRBV28, the J call TRBJ2-1; D is unclear. The germline CDR1 and CDR2 sequences are MDHEN and SYDVKM. V gave up 10 bases and J gave up 7 bases, with 11 bases separating them. The CDR3 consists of 11 residues. CDR3: CATIRGNEQFF. CDR3 sequence (DNA): TGTGCCACAATCAGAGGAAATGAGCAGTTCTTC.

This rearrangement joins TRBV19 to TRBJ1-5; a possible D gene is TRBD1 (5 bases). The V end was cut by 3 bases, the J end by 5 bases, with 11 bases between. Germline V gives CDR1 LNHDA, CDR2 SQIVND (reference sequence). This CDR3 is built from 14 residues. The CDR3 protein is CASSIRGGYQPQHF. CDR3 bases: TGTGCCAGTAGTATCCGGGGCGGTTATCAGCCCCAGCATTTT.

The gene calls are TRBV27 and TRBJ1-4; 9 bases are a match to TRBD1. Germline trimming cut 6 bases from V and 6 bases from J; bases unmatched to any gene: 11. Germline-derived CDR1 and CDR2 are MNHEY and SMNVEV (reference sequence). CDR3 length equals 16 residues. Here the CDR3 reads CASSDRGRLVDEKLFF. CDR3 nucleotides: TGTGCCAGCAGCGACAGGGGGAGATTGGTCGATGAAAAACTGTTTTTT.

The V call is TRBV25-1, the J call TRBJ2-3, with a possible D match to TRBD1 (5 bases). The CDR3 spans 15 residues. Germline CDR1 reads MGHDK; CDR2 reads SYGVNS. V lost 1 base to trimming and J lost 3 bases, with 11 bases between them. This CDR3 is CASSESRGVTDTQYF. The DNA for the CDR3 is TGTGCCAGCAGTGAATCAAGGGGCGTAACAGATACGCAGTATTTT.

In DNA form, the CDR3 reads TGTGCCAGCAGCCCCCCCAATGAGCAGTTCTTC. It encodes CASSPPNEQFF. The genes are TRBV9 and TRBJ2-1, with no clear D. Trimming pared 4 bases from V and 6 bases from J, leaving 5 bases between. Germline V gene data show CDR1 as SGDLS and CDR2 as YYNGEE. This CDR3 has 11 amino acids.

V usage is TRBV9 and J usage is TRBJ1-2; TRBD1 is a possible D gene (6 bases). V lost 2 bases and J lost 0, with 14 bases in between. Germline assignment: CDR1 SGDLS and CDR2 YYNGEE. This CDR3 has 16 residues. As DNA, the CDR3 is TGTGCCAGCAGCGTTGACCAGAGGGGGGCTAACTATGGCTACACCTTC. Translation gives CASSVDQRGANYGYTF.

The chain uses TRBV5-1 and TRBJ2-2, with D perhaps being TRBD1 or TRBD2 (6 bases each). The CDR3 loop spans 13 amino acids. Germline CDR1 is SGHRS and CDR2 is YFSETQ. V was cut by 5 bases and J by 3 bases, with 8 bases left in between. The CDR3 region has the DNA TGCGCCAGCAGGAGGGGGGACACCGGGGAGCTGTTTTTT. It specifies CASRRGDTGELFF.

This rearrangement joins TRBV3-1 to TRBJ2-7; 8 bases line up with TRBD1. This CDR3 comprises 12 residues. V lost 5 bases and J lost 7; bases outside the gene matches: 4. Germline CDR1 and CDR2: LGHDT and YNNKEL (reference sequence). In DNA form, the CDR3 reads TGTGCCAGCAGCATCAGGGACAGGGAGCAGTACTTC. It specifies CASSIRDREQYF.

This clonotype was found once. V is TRBV9 and J is TRBJ2-1; 9 bases are a match to TRBD2. The V gene end was trimmed by 0 bases and the J gene end by 4 bases; junction bases not matched to a gene: 5. Per germline, CDR1 SGDLS and CDR2 YYNGEE. The CDR3 length is 16 residues. The CDR3, as DNA: TGTGCCAGCAGCGTAGTGTCGCGGGGGGGATACAATGAGCAGTTCTTC. Amino acids: CASSVVSRGGYNEQFF.

The chain combines TRBV7-2 with TRBJ2-3; D call uncertain. V was pared by 0 bases and J by 7 bases, with 11 bases between. The CDR3 loop spans 14 amino acids. Germline lookup yields CDR1 SGHTA and CDR2 FQGNSA. Here the CDR3 reads CASSLAGQSNTQYF. The CDR3 region has the DNA TGTGCCAGCAGCTTAGCCGGTCAGTCAAATACGCAGTATTTT.

This chain joins TRBV20-1 and TRBJ2-7; D perhaps matches TRBD1 (6 bases). Germline CDR1 reads DFQATT; CDR2 reads SNEGSKA (reference sequence). The CDR3 has 13 residues. Trimming left V 0 bases short and J 4 bases short, with 10 bases between. CDR3 nucleotides: TGCAGTGCTAGAGACGTACAGGGATACGAGCAGTACTTC. As protein: CSARDVQGYEQYF.

The V gene is TRBV7-2, the J gene TRBJ2-5, with 12 bases that match TRBD2. Germline CDR1 reads SGHTA; CDR2 reads FQGNSA. V shed 5 bases, J shed 2 bases, and the junction held 9 bases outside the gene matches. The CDR3 is 17 residues long. CDR3: CASSQSGLAGGQETQYF. The DNA of the CDR3 is TGTGCCAGCAGCCAAAGCGGGCTAGCGGGGGGGCAAGAGACCCAGTACTTC.

The rearrangement uses TRBV4-1 and TRBJ2-3; 8 bases match TRBD2. V dropped 0 bases and J dropped 8; count of bases not matched to a gene: 13. From germline, CDR1 is MGHRA and CDR2 YSYEKL. This CDR3 spans 17 amino acids. The CDR3 region has the DNA TGCGCCAGCAGCCAAGATCCGGAAGCGGGGGCTGCAGCTACGCAGTATTTT. It translates to CASSQDPEAGAAATQYF.

The rearrangement uses TRBV28 and TRBJ2-6; possibly TRBD1 for D (6 bases). Deletions cut 5 bases from V and 0 bases from J, with 11 bases between. From germline, CDR1 is MDHEN and CDR2 SYDVKM. This CDR3 region has 16 residues. The CDR3 sequence: CASSPGDSSGANVLTF. DNA for the CDR3: TGTGCCAGCAGTCCAGGGGATAGCTCTGGGGCCAACGTCCTGACTTTC.

The chain links TRBV25-1 to TRBJ2-7; the D is unclear. This CDR3 is built from 11 residues. V was clipped by 3 bases and J by 6 bases, with 6 bases between them. The V gene's germline CDR1 is MGHDK and CDR2 SYGVNS. CDR3 loop: CASSDHIEQYF. CDR3 DNA sequence: TGTGCCAGCAGTGACCACATCGAGCAGTACTTC.

V gene TRBV29-1 combines with J gene TRBJ2-7; no definite D call. The germline gives CDR1 SQVTM, CDR2 ANQGSEA. The CDR3 length is 15 residues. Trimming removed 0 bases from V and 0 bases from J, with 12 bases in between. This CDR3 reads CSVEDPGGNSYEQYF. In DNA, the CDR3 is TGCAGCGTTGAAGATCCGGGCGGTAACTCCTACGAGCAGTACTTC.

The V and J genes are TRBV20-1 and TRBJ2-5, with 8 bases fitting TRBD1. This CDR3 has 17 amino acids. The ends lost 5 bases at V and 4 bases at J; junction bases unmatched: 18. Germline V lookup: CDR1 DFQATT, CDR2 SNEGSKA (reference sequence). As DNA, the CDR3 is TGCAGTGCTTTTACGTTGACAGGGGATGCGTGGGTAGAGACCCAGTACTTC. Translated, it gives CSAFTLTGDAWVETQYF.